This T cell receptor (beta chain) emerged from a study of T-cell memory formation after mild COVID-19. Across the whole study: Across donors, TCR clusters were largely donor specific.

Study-wide points: Largely, contracting CD4+ clones fell within CM and EM, and contracting CD8+ clones within EMRA. Balance between CD4 and CD8 was seen in clones contracting day 15 to 85, and a CD4+ lean was seen in later expanders. Whether second-wave clones peaking at day 37 were SARS-CoV-2 specific went unconfirmed.

A note on this clonotype: Its antigen is currently unknown.

Using its own MiXCR run on the 5' RACE reads, TCRdb lists one record per CDR3 protein. The sample yields 250,000 or so distinct CDR3 sequences, more than 15% seen once. Per the germline V gene, CDR1 is LGHNA and CDR2 is YSLEER. V was shortened by 5 bases and J by 0 bases, with 14 bases between the two germline ends. The CDR3 is 16 amino acids. The V and J genes are TRBV4-3 and TRBJ2-1; TRBD2 might be the D (6 bases). The TCR comes from a man aged 18 to 35 who had mild COVID-19 (a few samples of this study predate the infection). Cell type and time point are not known. The specimen sequenced was PBMCs or a T cell subset sorted from them (not recorded which). For the CDR3, the DNA is TGCGCCAGCAGCGTCCGGGACTTGAGCTCCTACAATGAGCAGTTCTTC. It codes for CASSVRDLSSYNEQFF.